The TCR beta chain described here comes from a study of blood T cell repertoires in COVID-19. Study-level information: Whether acute or convalescent, the COVID-19 samples came from the United States, Italy and Spain. Nucleic acid was either cDNA or gDNA, and it came from T cells, B-cell-depleted T cells, or PBMCs.

Seattle patients were enrolled while actively infected and followed longitudinally. Per the authors' pipeline: Researchers report that nucleated cell counts were estimated from reference gene primer amplification. Data came from immunoSEQ multiplex PCR; TCRdb stores just in-frame clones and leaves some out. That table furnishes V, J and clone size, whereas the DNA furnished D and trimming. In the table there are more than 150,000 clones, about 93% of which are singletons. Germline CDR1 reads SGHRS; CDR2 reads YFSETQ. Trimming removed 4 bases from V and 3 bases from J; junction bases left unmatched: 8. The CDR3 covers 15 residues.

The V and J genes are TRBV5-1 and TRBJ1-1; TRBD1 matches 8 bases. This TCR came from a man aged 25-45 years with COVID-19, enrolled during active disease. Sequenced material: peripheral blood. CDR3 protein: CASSLTGQGDTEAFF. CDR3 nucleotides: TGCGCCAGCAGCCTAACCGGACAGGGCGACACTGAAGCTTTCTTT.